The 27 T cell receptor beta chains below come from one sample, sequenced in a study of CD8+ T cells in alopecia areata (dated by TCRdb to 2017 to 2018). The sample's time point, from its label and the paper: mouse skin 3 weeks after grafting. The library relied on the immunoSEQ multiplex PCR assay. For TCR sequencing, RNA was extracted from every sample and reverse transcribed into cDNA to serve as template. TCRdb limited this immuneACCESS table to in-frame rearrangements with V and J called. A share of clones is missing; checked studies link under half to unresolved V genes, and the rest is unexplained. For this sample, about 2,100 clones are listed, none of them singletons. Over 8.5% of the sample is held by the ten biggest clonotypes. Here the sequenced sample was skin, taken at week 3. Receptors were obtained from a C3H/HeJ mouse with alopecia areata. Mice in this strain carry MHC haplotype H2-k.

This clone is termed medium-sized. Gene labels here are mouse ones. The read gets to within 4 residues of the CDR3 end, and the germline J gene fills in the rest. Other DNA sequences in this sample translate to the same CDR3. The genes are TRBV19 and TRBJ1-2; 7 bases are shared with TRBD1. The J segment lost 0 bases and the V segment lost 5 bases, leaving 4 bases of the junction unmatched. The CDR3 runs to 14 residues. Germline V gene sequence: CDR1 FNHDT, CDR2 SITEND (reference sequence). The CDR3 bases that were read are TGTGCCAGCAGCACTGGGACAGCAAACTCC. Its protein product is CASSTGTANS. The full CDR3 sequence reads CASSTGTANSDYTF.

Ten or more counts support this clone. Gene labels here are mouse ones. Sequencing ends 4 residues short of the CDR3 end; the germline J gene provides the rest. The chain is built from TRBV29 and TRBJ1-1; D remains ambiguous. V lost 5 bases and J 1 base, leaving 8 bases between the germline ends. The germline CDR1 and CDR2 sequences are MSHET and SYDVDS. The CDR3 has 13 amino acids. CDR3 protein: CASSRAGNTEVFF. Incomplete CDR3 DNA: TGTGCTAGCAGTCGAGCAGGAAACACA.

This clone counts as medium-sized. Germline and genes: mouse. The missing CDR3 end, 4 residues past where the read stops, is filled in from the germline J gene. The rearrangement links TRBV14 to TRBJ2-5, with 9 bases lining up with TRBD2. CDR1 is SGHDT and CDR2 is FRDEAV in the germline V gene. This CDR3 has 16 amino acids. The junction had 6 bases not matched to a gene; V was cut back by 2 bases and J by 2 bases. This CDR3 reads CASSLNWGALQDTQYF. CDR3 bases read: TGTGCCAGCAGTTTAAACTGGGGGGCCCTCCAAGAC.

By share, this clone counts as medium-sized. These gene names are mouse names. The read ends 4 residues before the CDR3 terminus; that terminus is restored from the germline J gene. This chain uses TRBV16 with TRBJ2-7, with D tentatively TRBD1 (8 bases). CDR1 and CDR2 (germline): SGHSA, FRNQAP. This CDR3 region has 14 residues. The sequenced CDR3 bases are TGTGCAAGCAGCTTAGAACAGGGGGGGTAT. Encoded protein: CASSLEQGGY. The whole CDR3 is CASSLEQGGYEQYF.

Within the sample, this clone is medium-sized. The listed genes are named as in mouse. From the germline J gene comes the end of the CDR3, since the read stops 4 residues before it. V gene TRBV13-1 combines with J gene TRBJ2-1, with 8 bases aligning to TRBD1. V dropped 0 bases and J dropped 6; count of bases not matched to a gene: 2. Germline values: CDR1 NSHNY, CDR2 SYGAGN. The CDR3 runs 14 residues. This chain's CDR3 is CASSDATGGAEQFF. CDR3 DNA, as far as it was read: TGTGCCAGCAGTGATGCAACAGGGGGTGCT.

Many counts were recorded for this clone. Gene and germline names: mouse. Sequencing ends 4 residues short of the CDR3 end; the germline J gene provides the rest. The chain is built from TRBV13-2 and TRBJ2-7; TRBD2 matches 10 bases. Germline CDR1 NNHNN, CDR2 SYGAGS (reference sequence). This CDR3 contains 15 residues. The CDR3 loop is CASGDALGGRDEQYF. CDR3 DNA (partial): TGTGCCAGCGGTGATGCGCTGGGGGGGCGGGAT.

This clone was seen ten or more times. Any gene name here is a mouse gene name. Additional DNA sequences in this sample encode the identical CDR3. CDR3 DNA (partial): TGTGCCAGCAGCCAAGAGGGACAGGGAAACACA. Translating gives CASSQEGQGNT. The full CDR3 sequence reads CASSQEGQGNTEVFF. The chain is built from TRBV5 and TRBJ1-1; 9 bases match TRBD1. From the germline J gene comes the end of the CDR3, since the read stops 4 residues before it. The germline V gene encodes CDR1 LGHNA and CDR2 YNLKQL (reference sequence). The CDR3 has 15 amino acids. Trimming took 0 bases from V and 1 from J; bases not matched to a gene: 0.

This clone ranks as medium-sized (0.01 to 0.1%). The gene symbols are mouse symbols. The CDR3 is cut off 4 residues early in the read; its end comes from the germline J gene. V gene TRBV5 combines with J gene TRBJ2-1; 12 positions agree with TRBD1. This CDR3 contains 15 residues. In germline, CDR1 is LGHNA, CDR2 YNLKQL (reference sequence). Incomplete CDR3 DNA: TGTGCCAGCAGCCCGGGACAGGGGGCGAGGGCT. Amino acids: CASSPGQGARA. The full CDR3 is CASSPGQGARAEQFF.

This clone is classed as medium-sized. Gene labels here are mouse ones. The read comes to an end 4 residues before the CDR3 does, leaving the germline J gene to fill in the end. The chain employs TRBV13-3 and TRBJ2-1, with 8 nucleotides matching TRBD2. Germline trimming cut 4 bases from V and 3 bases from J; bases unmatched to any gene: 3. The CDR3 has 14 residues. CDR1 and CDR2 from the germline V gene are NNHDY and SYVADS. This CDR3 reads CASSPGLGYAEQFF. Partial CDR3 DNA: TGTGCCAGCAGTCCCGGACTGGGCTATGCT.

This clone was observed a handful of times. Gene names refer to mouse genes. The sequence runs out 4 residues before the end of the CDR3; the remainder is reconstructed from the germline J gene. V gene TRBV13-2 combines with J gene TRBJ2-5; the match to TRBD2 covers 10 bases. The CDR3 extends over 15 amino acids. V dropped 2 bases and J dropped 3; count of bases not matched to a gene: 3. CDR1 is NNHNN, CDR2 SYGAGS, per germline (reference sequence). CDR3 sequence reads: CASGDLGGRQDTQYF. The CDR3 DNA, read in part, is TGTGCCAGCGGTGACCTGGGGGGGCGTCAAGAC.

In its sample, this clone was seen many times. Each gene name is a mouse one. The CDR3 end is not reached by the read, which stops 4 residues before it; the germline J gene fills it in. The chain employs TRBV13-2 and TRBJ1-1; TRBD1 aligns across 7 bases. The CDR3 is 15 residues long. Germline-derived CDR1 and CDR2 are NNHNN and SYGAGS (reference sequence). Trimming took 1 base from V and 0 from J; bases not matched to a gene: 3. The CDR3 bases that were read are TGTGCCAGCGGTGATCTGACAGGGACAAACACA. It translates to CASGDLTGTNT. The CDR3, in full, reads CASGDLTGTNTEVFF.

By proportion, this clone is medium-sized. All gene names here are mouse names. Read sequence stops 4 residues before the CDR3 end, and the germline J gene provides the missing end. V gene TRBV14 combines with J gene TRBJ2-1, with 7 bases matching TRBD2. Trimming at V came to 2 bases and at J to 3 bases, leaving 2 bases not matched to a gene. This CDR3 has 14 amino acids. Germline lookup yields CDR1 SGHDT and CDR2 FRDEAV. The sequenced part of the CDR3 DNA is TGTGCCAGCAGTTTTCTGGGGGTCTATGCT. As protein: CASSFLGVYA. The entire CDR3 reads CASSFLGVYAEQFF.

This clone has more than one count but fewer than ten. Genes here carry mouse names. The CDR3 end is not reached by the read, which stops 4 residues before it; the germline J gene fills it in. The chain links TRBV29 to TRBJ2-5, with 7 bases lining up with TRBD1. This CDR3 has 12 residues. Germline CDR1 is MSHET and CDR2 is SYDVDS. The CDR3 is CASSRQGDTQYF. The CDR3 DNA, read in part, is TGTGCTAGCAGTCGACAGGGAGAC. Filled out from reference TRBV29 and TRBJ2-5, the complete variable domain reads DMKVTQMPRYLIKRMGENVLLECGQDMSHETMYWYRQDPGLGLQLIYISYDVDSNSEGDIPKGYRVSRKKREHFSLILDSAKTNQTSVYFCASSRQGDTQYFGPGTRLLVL.

In this sample, this clone turned up many times. Gene names are the mouse ones. The read gets to within 4 residues of the CDR3 end, and the germline J gene fills in the rest. The chain links TRBV5 to TRBJ2-7; TRBD2 agrees at 9 bases. Germline CDR1 reads LGHNA; CDR2 reads YNLKQL (reference sequence). The CDR3 is 15 amino acids. The part of the CDR3 DNA that was read is TGTGCCAGCAGCCAAGATCCCACTGGGGGGTAT. It translates to CASSQDPTGGY. The complete CDR3 sequence is CASSQDPTGGYEQYF.

This clone was seen at least ten times. Gene names are mouse gene names. The read halts 4 residues ahead of the CDR3 end, with the missing end drawn from the germline J gene. V is TRBV31 and J is TRBJ2-1; 12 nucleotides line up with TRBD2. CDR1 and CDR2 from the germline V gene are GKSSPN and SITVG. With 1 base clipped from V and 6 bases from J, the junction kept 4 bases outside the gene matches. The CDR3 loop spans 15 amino acids. The CDR3 bases that were read are TGTGCCTGGAGTCCCCGACTGGGGGGGCCTGCT. This sequence encodes CAWSPRLGGPA. The whole CDR3 is CAWSPRLGGPAEQFF.

This clone was seen many times. Gene names and germline match the mouse. The read ends 4 residues shy of where the CDR3 ends; the end is completed using the germline J gene. V is TRBV5 and J is TRBJ2-1, with 10 positions matching TRBD1. J was trimmed by 6 bases and V by 2 bases; bases with no gene match: 4. The CDR3 is 15 residues long. Germline CDR1 is LGHNA and CDR2 is YNLKQL (reference sequence). The sequenced CDR3 bases are TGTGCCAGCAGCCAACCGGGACAGGGGTTTGCT. Amino acids: CASSQPGQGFA. The whole CDR3 sequence reads CASSQPGQGFAEQFF.

This clone appeared many times. These gene names are mouse names. The read ends 4 residues shy of where the CDR3 ends; the end is completed using the germline J gene. This chain joins TRBV19 and TRBJ2-1, with 9 bases aligning to TRBD1. This CDR3 has 15 amino acids. The germline gives CDR1 FNHDT, CDR2 SITEND (reference sequence). The J segment lost 0 bases and the V segment lost 6 bases, leaving 4 bases of the junction unmatched. The CDR3 bases that were read are TGTGCCAGCAACGACAGGGGGAATAACTATGCT. Amino acid sequence: CASNDRGNNYA. The complete CDR3 reads CASNDRGNNYAEQFF.

This clone was detected ten times or more. The gene names here belong to mouse. The CDR3 end is not reached by the read, which stops 4 residues before it; the germline J gene fills it in. The chain couples TRBV13-3 to TRBJ2-5; D unresolved. Germline CDR1 is NNHDY and CDR2 is SYVADS. Trimming cost V 3 bases and J 0 bases, with 5 bases left between them. CDR3 size: 13 residues. This CDR3 is CASSGLNQDTQYF. CDR3 DNA, as far as it was read: TGTGCCAGCAGTGGACTTAACCAAGAC.

This clone ranks as medium-sized. Gene names are the mouse ones. The CDR3 protein is CASSDRGLGAETLYF. The sequenced CDR3 bases are TGTGCCAGCAGCGACAGGGGGCTGGGTGCAGAA. The chain couples TRBV13-3 to TRBJ2-3; 10 bases map to TRBD1. Read coverage stops 4 residues before the CDR3 terminus; the germline J gene supplies the remainder. This CDR3 is built from 15 residues. The germline V gene has CDR1 NNHDY and CDR2 SYVADS. V shed 5 bases, J shed 1 base, and the junction held 4 bases outside the gene matches.

This clone has a count of ten or more. Gene names are the mouse ones. The read halts 4 residues ahead of the CDR3 end, with the missing end drawn from the germline J gene. The V and J genes are TRBV13-3 and TRBJ2-5, with 12 nucleotides matching TRBD2. The CDR3 runs 17 residues. The germline CDR1 and CDR2 sequences are NNHDY and SYVADS. The part of the CDR3 DNA that was read is TGTGCCAGCAGTGATTCCGAGACTGGGGGGGCTTGGGAC. Protein sequence: CASSDSETGGAWD. The whole CDR3 sequence reads CASSDSETGGAWDTQYF.

This clone qualifies as medium-sized. The gene names here belong to mouse. The CDR3 end is not reached by the read, which stops 4 residues before it; the germline J gene fills it in. This chain joins TRBV1 and TRBJ2-4; 9 bases fit TRBD2. This CDR3 has 16 amino acids. Germline V gene data show CDR1 as NSQYPW and CDR2 as LRSPGD (reference sequence). Incomplete CDR3 DNA: TGCACCTGCAGTGCAGATGGGTGGGGGGGCGCGAAC. Its protein is CTCSADGWGGAN. The whole CDR3 protein reads CTCSADGWGGANTLYF.

In its sample, this clone ranks as large (0.1 to 1%). Mouse gene names and germline throughout. The CDR3 is cut off 4 residues early in the read; its end comes from the germline J gene. The chain carries TRBV1 and TRBJ2-1, with TRBD2 identical over 10 bases. CDR1 and CDR2 from the germline V gene are NSQYPW and LRSPGD (reference sequence). J was trimmed by 0 bases and V by 3 bases; bases with no gene match: 2. The CDR3 spans 16 residues. The CDR3 DNA, read in part, is TGCACCTGCAGTGCCGACTGGGGGGATAACTATGCT. Translation: CTCSADWGDNYA. The entire CDR3 protein is CTCSADWGDNYAEQFF.

This clone showed up many times. The genes and germline here are from mouse. The part of the CDR3 DNA that was read is TGTGCCAGCAGTGGCCTCCCAGGGAACACCGGG. Translation gives CASSGLPGNTG. The CDR3 as a whole reads CASSGLPGNTGQLYF. This rearrangement joins TRBV13-1 to TRBJ2-2; a weak D match, TRBD1 (5 bases). Read coverage stops 4 residues before the CDR3 terminus; the germline J gene supplies the remainder. Per the germline V gene, CDR1 is NSHNY and CDR2 is SYGAGN. CDR3 length: 15 amino acids. V dropped 3 bases and J dropped 2 bases, with 11 bases sitting between them.

By share of the sample, this clone is medium-sized. Mouse gene names apply. The read ends 4 residues shy of where the CDR3 ends; the end is completed using the germline J gene. This chain uses TRBV13-1 with TRBJ2-7; 11 positions agree with TRBD2. The CDR3 contains 15 residues. Germline lookup yields CDR1 NSHNY and CDR2 SYGAGN. Partial CDR3 DNA: TGTGCCAGCAGTCCCGGACTGGGGGGCTATTAT. Encoded protein: CASSPGLGGYY. The whole CDR3 region reads CASSPGLGGYYEQYF.

This clone occurred many times. Gene names and germline refer to mouse. The CDR3 is cut off 4 residues early in the read; its end comes from the germline J gene. The chain has TRBV17 and TRBJ2-1; 14 bases align to TRBD2. The CDR3 length is 16 residues. Germline loops: CDR1 MNHDT, CDR2 YYDKIL. V lost 3 bases, J lost 5 bases, and 3 bases stayed unmatched. The covered CDR3 bases are TGTGCTAGCAGTAGGGGACTGGGGGGGCGCGATGCT. This gives the protein CASSRGLGGRDA. The whole CDR3 sequence is CASSRGLGGRDAEQFF.

This clone was detected many times. Gene and germline names: mouse. The CDR3 end falls 4 residues outside the read, so it is completed with the germline J gene. The chain uses TRBV29 and TRBJ2-7; TRBD1 matches 7 bases. With V trimmed by 2 bases and J by 2 bases, 6 bases remained unmatched. This CDR3 has 15 amino acids. In germline, CDR1 is MSHET, CDR2 SYDVDS. The sequenced part of the CDR3 DNA is TGTGCTAGCAGTTTAACCGGGACAGTCCCCTAT. Its translation is CASSLTGTVPY. The whole CDR3 region reads CASSLTGTVPYEQYF.

This clone rates as medium-sized. All gene names here are mouse names. Read coverage stops 4 residues before the CDR3 terminus; the germline J gene supplies the remainder. The chain joins TRBV14 to TRBJ2-7; TRBD2 aligns across 9 bases. Germline V gene sequence: CDR1 SGHDT, CDR2 FRDEAV. The CDR3 length is 13 residues. The sequenced CDR3 bases are TGTGCCAGCAGTCGACTGGGGGAGTAT. The encoded protein is CASSRLGEY. The CDR3, in full, reads CASSRLGEYEQYF. The full variable domain, completed using reference TRBV14 and TRBJ2-7, is EAGVTQSPRYAVLQEGQAVSFWCDPISGHDTLYWYQQPRDQGPQLLVYFRDEAVIDNSQLPSDRFSAVRPKGTNSTLKIQSAKQGDTATYLCASSRLGEYEQYFGPGTRLTVL.